The 9 T cell receptor beta chains given below trace back to one sample, sequenced in a study of response to subunit inactivated influenza vaccine. TCRdb reprocessed the RT-PCR reads via MiXCR and lists one record per CDR3 protein. The sample gives 630,000 or so distinct CDR3 sequences, roughly 14% of which show up once; roughly 11% is in the top ten. This material consisted of PBMCs from blood, taken about 13 days after vaccination. The receptor set was obtained from a man in his forties or fifties who received an inactivated influenza vaccine.

This clonotype was detected a few times. The chain carries TRBV29-1 and TRBJ2-5; 7 bases agree with TRBD2. CDR1 and CDR2 (germline): SQVTM, ANQGSEA. Trimming removed 7 bases from V and 5 bases from J; junction bases left unmatched: 10. The CDR3 is 13 amino acids. CDR3 in DNA: TGCAGCGCAGACCTGGGGGGGGGGGAGACCCAGTACTTC. As protein: CSADLGGGETQYF.

This clonotype has just a few counts. CDR3 DNA sequence: TGTGCCAGCAGAGAGCAGGGTTTCATCGGAAAACTGTTTTTT. This sequence encodes CASREQGFIGKLFF. The chain employs TRBV7-8 and TRBJ1-4, with TRBD1 as a possible D gene (5 bases). Trimming took off 6 bases at V and 10 bases at J, with 18 bases between the two ends. The CDR3 contains 14 residues. The germline V gene has CDR1 SGHVS and CDR2 FQNEAQ.

V usage is TRBV24-1 and J usage is TRBJ2-5; the match to TRBD2 covers 8 bases. CDR3 length: 15 amino acids. Germline V gives CDR1 KGHDR, CDR2 SFDVKD. The V segment lost 3 bases and the J segment 5 bases; nucleotides outside the gene matches: 7. The CDR3 sequence is CATSDPGTRSETQYF. The DNA of the CDR3 is TGTGCCACCAGTGATCCCGGGACTAGATCCGAGACCCAGTACTTC.

This clonotype was counted a few times. This may be a read error, as it is one base from a much larger clone. The V gene is TRBV6-6, the J gene TRBJ1-1, with D uncertain. Trimming removed 2 bases from V and 1 base from J, with 5 bases in between. This CDR3 is built from 13 residues. Looked up from germline, CDR1 is MNHNY and CDR2 is SVGAGI (reference sequence). The CDR3 bases are TGTGCCAGCAGTTACGAACAGAACACTGAAGCTTTCTTT. As protein: CASSYEQNTEAFF.

This clonotype was detected ten times or more. V gene TRBV20-1 combines with J gene TRBJ1-5; D unclear. The V and J ends lost 7 bases and 2 bases respectively, with 12 bases between them. This CDR3 has 13 amino acids. The germline V gene has CDR1 DFQATT and CDR2 SNEGSKA (reference sequence). CDR3 sequence (DNA): TGCAGTGTACGAGGAGGTGGCAATCAGCCCCAGCATTTT. It translates to CSVRGGGNQPQHF.

The V and J genes are TRBV12-3 or TRBV12-4 and TRBJ1-6, with TRBD1 matching 8 bases. With V trimmed by 8 bases and J by 7 bases, 7 bases remained unmatched. This CDR3 contains 14 residues. CDR3 in amino acids: CASSRTGTNSPLHF. CDR3 bases: TGTGCCAGCTCACGGACAGGGACCAATTCACCCCTCCACTTT.

The CDR3 region has the DNA TGCAGCGTTGGGGGACTAGCGGGAGTTGGCGATGAGCAGTTCTTC. This translates into CSVGGLAGVGDEQFF. The gene calls are TRBV29-1 and TRBJ2-1; 14 bases fit TRBD2. The germline gives CDR1 SQVTM, CDR2 ANQGSEA. This CDR3 contains 15 residues. After removal of 4 bases from V and 8 bases from J, the junction contained 7 bases not matched to a gene.

This clonotype was observed many times. The V gene is TRBV12-3 or TRBV12-4, the J gene TRBJ2-5; TRBD2 might be the D (5 bases). Trimming stripped 3 bases from V and 5 bases from J, with 13 bases between. The CDR3 extends over 14 amino acids. CDR3 coding DNA: TGTGCCAGCAGTTTGGACGGACCGGGGGAGACCCAGTACTTC. Protein: CASSLDGPGETQYF.

The chain employs TRBV20-1 and TRBJ2-5; 12 bases line up with TRBD2. The CDR3 is 15 residues long. In germline, CDR1 is DFQATT, CDR2 SNEGSKA (reference sequence). Trimming removed 1 base from V and 5 bases from J; junction bases left unmatched: 5. Here the CDR3 DNA reads TGCAGTGCTAGAGGGACTAGCGGGAAGTCGGAGACCCAGTACTTC. Its protein is CSARGTSGKSETQYF.